This TCR beta chain was sequenced during a study of T cells after posttransplantation cyclophosphamide. As to this clone: Its cognate antigen is unknown.

Treatment was busulfan-fludarabine conditioning, a marrow graft, and cyclophosphamide on days +3 and +4. Study outcomes and limitations: TRB clonality was highly associated with recipient CMV seropositivity and reactivation. TRB overlap between skin or GI tissue T cells and blood was limited.

Sequencing used immunoSEQ multiplex PCR; TCRdb keeps in-frame clones, though not all of them. The sample has some 10,000 clones, just under 85% seen once. This receptor was taken from a female patient aged 50-65 years who received an allogeneic stem cell transplant from a related donor, was CMV-positive, and had no GVHD. Some T cells may have come from the graft donor. This material consisted of PBMCs, taken around 2,000 days after allogeneic stem cell transplant with posttransplant cyclophosphamide.

CDR3 residues: CASRYGRAYNEQFF. CDR3 coding DNA: TGTGCCAGCAGGTACGGGAGGGCCTACAATGAGCAGTTCTTC. The chain links TRBV4-2 to TRBJ2-1; 8 bases align to TRBD2. The CDR3 is 14 amino acids. J was trimmed by 2 bases and V by 6 bases; bases with no gene match: 3. Germline V gene sequence: CDR1 LGHNA, CDR2 YNFKEQ.